The text below deals with one T cell receptor (beta chain). Its antigen is currently unknown. Repertoires were generated with immunoSEQ multiplex PCR, while TCRdb's copy carries only in-frame clones and drops some. The sample includes 90,000 to 120,000 clones, 70% to 90% of them seen just once. This entry belongs to a study of cytomegalovirus exposure and HLA in healthy donors. Findings and caveats of the study: Rarity held for most TCR sequences, but there were some public TCRs that occurred in many donors.

V lost 1 base and J 4 bases, leaving 9 bases between the germline ends. The CDR3 totals 14 residues. Germline V gene sequence: CDR1 MDHEN, CDR2 SYDVKM. The source material was PBMCs. This receptor was obtained from a woman under 30 in good health and CMV-seronegative. This chain uses TRBV28 with TRBJ2-3, with D possibly being TRBD1 (5 bases). The CDR3 region is CASSLYQGPDTQYF. DNA for the CDR3: TGTGCCAGCAGTTTATACCAGGGCCCAGATACGCAGTATTTT.